Following are 19 T cell receptor beta chains from one sample sequenced in a study of shared clonotypes between healthy human individuals. Profiled with immunoSEQ multiplex PCR; TCRdb holds only in-frame clones, not every one. Of approximately 180,000 clones in the sample, 80% to 95% were seen once. Material for sequencing was naive CD4+ T cells sorted from blood. Subset reported: CD45RA+ positively selected. The source is a woman in her twenties or thirties in good health.

The chain carries TRBV7-9 and TRBJ2-5; TRBD2 matches at 12 bases. Germline V gene data show CDR1 as SEHNR and CDR2 as FQNEAQ (reference sequence). J lost 5 bases, V lost 6 bases, and 7 bases had no gene match. This CDR3 spans 15 amino acids. The CDR3 sequence: CASRTSGRSRETQYF. CDR3 in DNA: TGTGCCAGCAGGACTAGCGGGAGATCCCGGGAGACCCAGTACTTC.

This chain joins TRBV5-4 and TRBJ2-2; maybe TRBD2 (5 bases). Looked up from germline, CDR1 is SGHNT and CDR2 is YYREEE (reference sequence). The length of the CDR3 is 17 residues. Trimming pared 4 bases from V and 2 bases from J, leaving 18 bases between. CDR3 amino acids: CASSPGGRNYNTGELFF. CDR3 nucleotide sequence: TGTGCCAGCAGCCCCGGTGGGAGAAACTATAACACCGGGGAGCTGTTTTTT.

The chain has TRBV5-1 and TRBJ2-7; D could derive from TRBD1 or TRBD2 (5 bases each). Germline V lookup: CDR1 SGHRS, CDR2 YFSETQ. This CDR3 contains 12 residues. V lost 0 bases to trimming and J lost 6 bases, with 7 bases between them. CDR3 region: CASSLAGLEQYF. In DNA, the CDR3 is TGCGCCAGCAGCTTGGCGGGGCTCGAGCAGTACTTC.

The rearrangement uses TRBV11-2 and TRBJ2-1, with a possible D match to TRBD2 (6 bases). CDR3 length: 12 amino acids. Looked up from germline, CDR1 is SGHAT and CDR2 is FQNNGV. V gave up 2 bases and J gave up 8 bases, with 7 bases separating them. DNA for the CDR3: TGTGCCAGCAGCTTATGGGGGGATGAGCAGTTCTTC. As protein: CASSLWGDEQFF.

The chain employs TRBV13 and TRBJ1-2; the D is unclear. V lost 4 bases to trimming and J lost 7 bases, with 22 bases between them. The CDR3 extends over 16 amino acids. Germline loops: CDR1 PRHDT, CDR2 FYEKMQ (reference sequence). The CDR3 DNA sequence: TGTGCCAGCAGCTCCCCCAAGTTGGGTCGCGAGGGTGGCTACACCTTC. Protein sequence: CASSSPKLGREGGYTF.

The chain is built from TRBV10-3 and TRBJ2-7; D is uncertain. The germline V gene has CDR1 ENHRY and CDR2 SYGVKD. The CDR3 length is 15 residues. Trimming removed 8 bases from V and 0 bases from J, with 17 bases in between. The CDR3 region is CAISAGPGTSYEQYF. The CDR3 DNA is TGTGCCATCTCCGCAGGACCGGGCACCTCCTACGAGCAGTACTTC.

The chain links TRBV5-1 to TRBJ2-5; TRBD2 might be the D (5 bases). The DNA end lines up better with TRBJ2-7; the J call may be wrong. Germline V lookup: CDR1 SGHRS, CDR2 YFSETQ. CDR3 length: 14 amino acids. CDR3 residues: CASSSGWASYEQYF. The CDR3 DNA reads as TGCGCCAGCAGCTCGGGGTGGGCCTCCTACGAGCAGTACTTC.

The V call is TRBV11-2, the J call TRBJ2-3; tentative D call: TRBD1 (5 bases). The V gene lost 2 bases and the J gene lost 6 bases, with 12 bases spanning the gap. The germline V gene has CDR1 SGHAT and CDR2 FQNNGV. The length of the CDR3 is 14 residues. The CDR3 region has the DNA TGTGCCAGCAGCTTATCCGACAGCTTTGATACGCAGTATTTT. Its translation is CASSLSDSFDTQYF. The entire variable domain, with the rest obtained from reference TRBV11-2 and TRBJ2-3, is as follows: EAGVAQSPRYKIIEKRQSVAFWCNPISGHATLYWYQQILGQGPKLLIQFQNNGVVDDSQLPKDRFSAERLKGVDSTLKIQPAKLEDSAVYLCASSLSDSFDTQYFGPGTRLTVL.

This chain links TRBV18 with TRBJ2-2; 9 nucleotides line up with TRBD2. Per germline, CDR1 KGHSH and CDR2 LQKENI. The CDR3 is made up of 17 amino acids. With V trimmed by 6 bases and J by 2 bases, 10 bases remained unmatched. For the CDR3, the DNA is TGTGCCAGCTCCCCCGCCAGCGGGAGGTTAAACACCGGGGAGCTGTTTTTT. This gives the protein CASSPASGRLNTGELFF.

Details on this clone: This specimen includes other DNA sequences encoding the same CDR3. This rearrangement joins TRBV28 to TRBJ2-7, with D uncertain. The CDR3 totals 11 residues. Germline assignment: CDR1 MDHEN and CDR2 SYDVKM. V was cut by 7 bases and J by 2 bases, with 6 bases left in between. CDR3 nucleotides: TGTGCCAGCACTGGGGCCTACGAGCAGTACTTC. Residues: CASTGAYEQYF.

The chain is built from TRBV21-1 and TRBJ1-1; the DNA was not used to check the table's D call, TRBD1. TRBV21-1 is tagged as a pseudogene. This CDR3 spans 14 amino acids. In nucleotides, the CDR3 is TGTGCCAGCAGCAAAGATCAACAGAACACTGAAGCTTTCTTT. The encoded protein is CASSKDQQNTEAFF.

The chain has TRBV6-1 and TRBJ1-2; possibly TRBD1 for D (6 bases). The CDR3 has 13 residues. The ends were cut back, 6 bases at V and 12 bases at J, with 20 bases in the middle. In germline, CDR1 is MNHNS, CDR2 SASEGT. The CDR3 here is CASSPQGTRIDTF. CDR3 bases: TGTGCCAGCAGCCCCCAGGGGACCCGAATTGACACCTTC.

Here the CDR3 DNA reads TGCGCCAGCAGCTTGAACCCCACCGAGGGCCTCACCGGGGAGCTGTTTTTT. Encoded protein: CASSLNPTEGLTGELFF. The chain links TRBV5-1 to TRBJ2-2; possibly TRBD2 for D (5 bases). Per the germline V gene, CDR1 is SGHRS and CDR2 is YFSETQ. The CDR3 spans 17 residues. The V end lost 1 base, the J end lost 4 bases, and 17 bases lay between the germline ends. The full variable domain, completed using reference TRBV5-1 and TRBJ2-2, is KAGVTQTPRYLIKTRGQQVTLSCSPISGHRSVSWYQQTPGQGLQFLFEYFSETQRNKGNFPGRFSGRQFSNSRSEMNVSTLELGDSALYLCASSLNPTEGLTGELFFGEGSRLTVL.

The chain carries TRBV7-7 and TRBJ2-6, with a weak D call TRBD2 (5 bases). CDR1 and CDR2 from the germline V gene are SSHAT and FNYEAQ (reference sequence). The CDR3 spans 16 residues. Trimming left V 5 bases short and J 0 bases short, with 11 bases between. The CDR3 loop reads CASSPGRGSGANVLTF. The CDR3 region has the DNA TGTGCCAGCAGCCCTGGACGGGGCTCTGGGGCCAACGTCCTGACTTTC.

The chain employs TRBV21-1 and TRBJ1-5. TRBV21-1 is classified as a pseudogene. The CDR3 contains 15 residues. In nucleotides, the CDR3 is TGTGCCAGCAGCAAAGTGAAGAAGGGAAATCAGCCCCAGCATTTT. Translated: CASSKVKKGNQPQHF.

The V and J genes are TRBV18 and TRBJ2-7, with 7 bases that match TRBD1. Germline CDR1 reads KGHSH; CDR2 reads LQKENI. The CDR3 sequence is 14 residues long. V lost 2 bases and J lost 3; bases outside the gene matches: 4. CDR3 sequence: CASSPGTAYYEQYF. The DNA of the CDR3 is TGTGCCAGCTCACCAGGGACAGCCTACTACGAGCAGTACTTC.

The sample holds one count of this clone. V and J are TRBV18 and TRBJ2-1; no definite D call. CDR1 and CDR2 (germline): KGHSH, LQKENI. The V end lost 3 bases, the J end lost 5 bases, and 11 bases lay between the germline ends. This CDR3 region has 14 residues. CDR3 nucleotides: TGTGCCAGCTCACCGAAGGGCCCCCACAATGAGCAGTTCTTC. It codes for CASSPKGPHNEQFF.

This chain links TRBV19 with TRBJ2-1, with a weak D call TRBD2 (6 bases). Germline CDR1 reads LNHDA; CDR2 reads SQIVND (reference sequence). The ends were cut back, 6 bases at V and 0 bases at J, with 12 bases in the middle. The CDR3 spans 15 residues. The CDR3 DNA reads TGTGCCAGTAGCGGGGGACGAGGCTCCTACAATGAGCAGTTCTTC. Residues: CASSGGRGSYNEQFF.

This chain connects TRBV10-1 to TRBJ2-1, with 13 bases matching TRBD2. The CDR3 spans 15 residues. Unmatched junction bases numbered 7, after V lost 5 bases and J lost 9 bases. CDR1 is WNHNN, CDR2 SYGVQD, per germline (reference sequence). CDR3 region: CASSMTSGGHAEQFF. CDR3 nucleotide sequence: TGCGCCAGCAGTATGACTAGCGGGGGGCACGCTGAGCAGTTCTTC.